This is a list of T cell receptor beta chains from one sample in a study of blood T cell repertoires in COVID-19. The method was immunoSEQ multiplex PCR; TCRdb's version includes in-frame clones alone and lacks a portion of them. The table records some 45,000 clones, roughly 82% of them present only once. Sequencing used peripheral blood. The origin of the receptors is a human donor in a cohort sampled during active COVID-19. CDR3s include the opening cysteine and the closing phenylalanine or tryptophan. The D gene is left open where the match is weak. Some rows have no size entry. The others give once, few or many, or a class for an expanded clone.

CDR3: CASSSTSGPYNEQFF; DNA: TGTGCCAGCAGTTCGACTAGCGGCCCTTACAATGAGCAGTTCTTC; V: TRBV28; J: TRBJ2-1; size: NA; D: TRBD2
CDR3: CASTPWEGTVGYTF; DNA: TGTGCCAGTACCCCATGGGAGGGGACCGTTGGCTACACCTTC; V: TRBV19; J: TRBJ1-2; size: NA; D: NA
CDR3: CASSPPAAGVSETQYF; DNA: TGTGCCAGCTCACCCCCTGCAGCGGGAGTTTCAGAGACCCAGTACTTC; V: TRBV18; J: TRBJ2-5; size: NA; D: TRBD2
CDR3: CASSPRLAGGPGEAGELFF; DNA: TGTGCCAGCTCACCACGACTAGCGGGAGGGCCTGGTGAGGCCGGGGAGCTGTTTTTT; V: TRBV18; J: TRBJ2-2; size: NA; D: TRBD2
CDR3: CASSPPGDNEQFF; DNA: TGTGCCAGCAGTCCGCCCGGGGACAATGAGCAGTTCTTC; V: TRBV6-2/TRBV6-3; J: TRBJ2-1; size: NA; D: NA
CDR3: CASSVGSPNSPLHF; DNA: TGTGCCAGCAGTGTTGGCAGTCCGAATTCACCCCTCCACTTT; V: TRBV25-1; J: TRBJ1-6; size: few; D: NA
CDR3: CASSTGPGREQYF; DNA: TGTGCCAGCAGCACCGGACCAGGGCGCGAGCAGTACTTC; V: TRBV2; J: TRBJ2-7; size: NA; D: NA
CDR3: CASSSGTWATDTQYF; DNA: TGCGCCAGCAGTTCCGGGACTTGGGCGACAGATACGCAGTATTTT; V: TRBV5-1; J: TRBJ2-3; size: NA; D: NA
CDR3: CASSQGPRREGLPDEQYF; DNA: TGCGCCAGCAGCCAAGGGCCCAGGCGGGAGGGCCTTCCGGACGAGCAGTACTTC; V: TRBV4-3; J: TRBJ2-7; size: NA; D: TRBD2
CDR3: CASSPGQEYNEQFF; DNA: TGCGCCAGCAGCCCGGGACAGGAATACAATGAGCAGTTCTTC; V: TRBV5-1; J: TRBJ2-1; size: NA; D: TRBD1
CDR3: CASSLAGSKETQYF; DNA: TGTGCCAGCAGTTTAGCGGGTTCGAAAGAGACCCAGTACTTC; V: TRBV28; J: TRBJ2-5; size: NA; D: NA
CDR3: CASSESGDIGTDTQYF; DNA: TGCGCCAGCAGTGAGTCCGGGGACATTGGTACAGATACGCAGTATTTT; V: TRBV10-1; J: TRBJ2-3; size: NA; D: NA
CDR3: CASSDRVENSPLHF; DNA: TGTGCCAGCAGTGACAGGGTTGAAAATTCACCCCTCCACTTT; V: TRBV6-1; J: TRBJ1-6; size: few; D: NA
CDR3: CASSPTPWTGGEETQYF; DNA: TGCGCCAGCAGTCCTACTCCATGGACAGGGGGCGAGGAGACCCAGTACTTC; V: TRBV4-1; J: TRBJ2-5; size: NA; D: TRBD1
CDR3: CASSLQQETQYF; DNA: TGTGCCAGCAGTTTACAGCAAGAGACCCAGTACTTC; V: TRBV28; J: TRBJ2-5; size: NA; D: NA
CDR3: CASSYRGGAGELFF; DNA: TGTGCCAGCAGTTACCGGGGAGGCGCCGGGGAGCTGTTTTTT; V: TRBV6-6; J: TRBJ2-2; size: NA; D: NA
CDR3: CASSLDGQGGTDTQYF; DNA: TGTGCCAGCAGCTTAGACGGACAGGGGGGCACAGATACGCAGTATTTT; V: TRBV11-3; J: TRBJ2-3; size: NA; D: TRBD1
CDR3: CASSQQGTPTDTQYF; DNA: TGTGCCAGCAGTCAACAGGGGACTCCGACAGATACGCAGTATTTT; V: TRBV2; J: TRBJ2-3; size: NA; D: NA
CDR3: CASGGLAGYNEQFF; DNA: TGCGCCAGCGGGGGGCTAGCGGGCTACAATGAGCAGTTCTTC; V: TRBV5-1; J: TRBJ2-1; size: NA; D: TRBD2
CDR3: CASPSETQYF; DNA: TGTGCCAGCCCCTCGGAGACCCAGTACTTC; V: TRBV27; J: TRBJ2-5; size: NA; D: NA
CDR3: CASSPRSGGELFF; DNA: TGTGCCAGCAGCCCCCGGTCGGGTGGGGAGCTGTTTTTT; V: TRBV11-2; J: TRBJ2-2; size: NA; D: NA
CDR3: CASSLWLAGGSSYEQYF; DNA: TGCGCCAGCAGCTTGTGGCTAGCGGGAGGAAGTTCCTACGAGCAGTACTTC; V: TRBV5-1; J: TRBJ2-7; size: NA; D: TRBD2
CDR3: CATSRVNRVYEQYF; DNA: TGTGCCACCAGCAGAGTTAACAGGGTTTACGAGCAGTACTTC; V: TRBV15; J: TRBJ2-7; size: NA; D: NA
CDR3: CSVGTADTQYF; DNA: TGCAGCGTCGGGACTGCAGATACGCAGTATTTT; V: TRBV29-1; J: TRBJ2-3; size: NA; D: NA
CDR3: CASSAPGQGHEQYF; DNA: TGCGCCAGCAGCGCGCCGGGACAGGGCCACGAGCAGTACTTC; V: TRBV5-1; J: TRBJ2-7; size: NA; D: TRBD1
CDR3: CASSQGGGSSYEQYF; DNA: TGCGCCAGCAGCCAAGGGGGCGGGAGCTCCTACGAGCAGTACTTC; V: TRBV4-1; J: TRBJ2-7; size: NA; D: TRBD2
CDR3: CASSLGGRRSPLHF; DNA: TGTGCCAGCAGTTTAGGGGGCCGTAGATCACCCCTCCACTTT; V: TRBV27; J: TRBJ1-6; size: NA; D: NA
CDR3: CASSLSGGNEQFF; DNA: TGCGCCAGCAGCTTGTCAGGGGGCAATGAGCAGTTCTTC; V: TRBV5-1; J: TRBJ2-1; size: NA; D: TRBD1
CDR3: CASSLKGEDTDTQYF; DNA: TGTGCCAGCAGTTTAAAGGGGGAAGACACAGATACGCAGTATTTT; V: TRBV27; J: TRBJ2-3; size: few; D: NA